Listed here are 12 T cell receptor beta chains from one sample, sequenced in a study of blood T cell repertoires in COVID-19. This table comes from immunoSEQ multiplex PCR, and its TCRdb copy is limited to in-frame clones, with some not included. Counted here are approximately 220,000 clones, 85% to 90% occurring once; the ten biggest clones make up approximately 4.3%. The sequenced material came from PBMCs or T cells enriched from blood (not recorded which). The origin of the receptors is a woman aged 25 to 45 with acute COVID-19.

This chain's CDR3 is CASVFTRETTSGEETQYF. The CDR3 DNA reads TGTGCTAGTGTCTTCACCCGGGAGACGACTAGCGGGGAGGAGACCCAGTACTTC. This rearrangement joins TRBV12-5 to TRBJ2-5; 11 nucleotides line up with TRBD2. CDR3 length: 18 residues. J gave up 5 bases and V 7 bases, and 18 bases lay outside the gene matches. Germline loops: CDR1 LGHNT, CDR2 FRNRAP.

V and J are TRBV5-1 and TRBJ1-2, with 8 bases lining up with TRBD1. The CDR3 is 17 residues long. The germline gives CDR1 SGHRS, CDR2 YFSETQ. J gave up 2 bases and V 1 base, and 10 bases lay outside the gene matches. The CDR3 DNA reads TGCGCCAGCAGCTTGTATACCCCGGGACAGGACAACTATGGCTACACCTTC. This encodes CASSLYTPGQDNYGYTF.

The chain employs TRBV18 and TRBJ1-2; 8 nucleotides align to TRBD1. Per germline, CDR1 KGHSH and CDR2 LQKENI. Trimming cost V 4 bases and J 3 bases; bases outside gene matches: 7. CDR3 length equals 15 residues. CDR3 in amino acids: CASSRPDRGDYGYTF. The CDR3 DNA reads TGTGCCAGCTCACGACCAGACAGGGGCGACTATGGCTACACCTTC.

The chain employs TRBV29-1 and TRBJ1-1; unclear D gene. Looked up from germline, CDR1 is SQVTM and CDR2 is ANQGSEA. The CDR3 consists of 22 residues. V lost 5 bases and J 3 bases, leaving 40 bases between the germline ends. The CDR3 loop is CSVRRYTGTAEPTSWRDTEAFF. The DNA of the CDR3 is TGCAGCGTTCGGCGGTACACGGGTACGGCCGAGCCAACCTCCTGGCGGGACACTGAAGCTTTCTTT.

The V and J genes are TRBV7-2 and TRBJ1-4, with TRBD1 identical over 7 bases. There are 15 residues in the CDR3. Germline values: CDR1 SGHTA, CDR2 FQGNSA. Losses at the gene ends were 5 bases for V and 11 bases for J; bases not matched to a gene: 14. Here the CDR3 DNA reads TGTGCCAGCAGCGAACGACAGGGAAATGCCGGGAAACTGTTTTTT. It codes for CASSERQGNAGKLFF.

CDR3: CASSFRGIGEKLFF. In nucleotides, the CDR3 is TGTGCCAGCAGCTTTCGGGGGATTGGTGAAAAACTGTTTTTT. The chain joins TRBV7-2 to TRBJ1-4; tentatively, D is TRBD1 (5 bases). V was clipped by 3 bases and J by 7 bases, with 12 bases between them. The CDR3 has 14 amino acids. The germline V gene has CDR1 SGHTA and CDR2 FQGNSA.

The V call is TRBV15, the J call TRBJ1-1, with TRBD1 identical over 8 bases. The ends lost 0 bases at V and 6 bases at J; junction bases unmatched: 9. The CDR3 is made up of 16 amino acids. The germline gives CDR1 LNHNV, CDR2 YYDKDF (reference sequence). This chain's CDR3 is CATSRDWPPTGAEAFF. Here the CDR3 DNA reads TGTGCCACCAGCAGAGATTGGCCACCGACAGGGGCTGAAGCTTTCTTT.

The DNA of the CDR3 is TGTGCCAGCAGCTTAGGGGCAGGATGGAACACTGAAGCTTTCTTT. Translated, it gives CASSLGAGWNTEAFF. The V and J genes are TRBV5-6 and TRBJ1-1; TRBD1 is a possible D gene (5 bases). Per the germline V gene, CDR1 is SGHDT and CDR2 is YYEEEE. The CDR3 totals 15 residues. V lost 2 bases and J 1 base, leaving 12 bases between the germline ends.

V gene TRBV19 combines with J gene TRBJ1-1; D is possibly TRBD1 (5 bases). CDR3 size: 15 residues. V lost 5 bases to trimming and J lost 4 bases, with 17 bases between them. The germline CDR1 and CDR2 sequences are LNHDA and SQIVND (reference sequence). CDR3 nucleotides: TGTGCCAGTAGTCTCACCAATTCCGGGGGCACTGAAGCTTTCTTT. This translates into CASSLTNSGGTEAFF. Drawing the rest from reference TRBV19 and TRBJ1-1, the complete variable domain is DGGITQSPKYLFRKEGQNVTLSCEQNLNHDAMYWYRQDPGQGLRLIYYSQIVNDFQKGDIAEGYSVSREKKESFPLTVTSAQKNPTAFYLCASSLTNSGGTEAFFGQGTRLTVV.

V usage is TRBV12-2 and J usage is TRBJ2-2; the table's D call, TRBD1, was not checked against the DNA. TRBV12-2 is shown as a pseudogene. The CDR3 contains 14 residues. CDR3 residues: CASRLLQGTGELFF. The CDR3 region has the DNA TGTGCAAGTCGCTTACTACAGGGAACCGGGGAGCTGTTTTTT.

V is TRBV23-1 and J is TRBJ2-2; D gene ambiguous. TRBV23-1 is an open reading frame, and its role is uncertain. There are 16 residues in the CDR3. Trimming removed 1 base at V and 1 base at J, with 10 bases between. The DNA of the CDR3 is TGCGCCAGCAGTCAATTGGCCACGAAGAACACCGGGGAGCTGTTTTTT. Encoded protein: CASSQLATKNTGELFF.

This clone showed up just once. The rearrangement links TRBV7-2 to TRBJ2-1, with a possible D match to TRBD2 (5 bases). The CDR3 is 18 residues long. Deletions cut 4 bases from V and 2 bases from J, with 21 bases between. Germline values: CDR1 SGHTA, CDR2 FQGNSA. This CDR3 is CASSSYSDWTSPYNEQFF. In DNA, the CDR3 is TGTGCCAGCAGCTCGTATAGCGACTGGACTTCCCCCTACAATGAGCAGTTCTTC.